What follows is one TCR beta chain and its context. As originally analysed: Quantification of nucleated cells was approximated via reference gene primer amplification. Assay: immunoSEQ multiplex PCR; the TCRdb copy retains only in-frame clones and omits some. V, J and clone size reflect that table, while D and trimming were determined from the DNA. This sample has more than 150,000 clones, with roughly 80% found just once. The data were taken from a study of blood T cell repertoires in COVID-19. This CDR3 is 14 amino acids long. V shed 4 bases and J 4 bases; nucleotides not matched to a gene: 4. Germline CDR1 SGHKS, CDR2 YYEKEE (reference sequence).

J is TRBJ1-2 and V is TRBV5-5, with TRBD1 identical over 10 bases. The clonotype originates from a human donor in a cohort sampled during active COVID-19. The sequencing input was peripheral blood. CDR3 protein: CASSTGQGFYGYTF. The CDR3, as DNA: TGTGCCAGCAGCACGGGACAGGGGTTCTATGGCTACACCTTC. Supplemented by reference TRBV5-5 and TRBJ1-2, the full variable domain reads DAGVTQSPTHLIKTRGQQVTLRCSPISGHKSVSWYQQVLGQGPQFIFQYYEKEERGRGNFPDRFSARQFPNYSSELNVNALLLGDSALYLCASSTGQGFYGYTFGSGTRLTVV.